The 7 T cell receptor beta chains below come from one sample, sequenced in a study of regulatory T cells in long-lasting Graves disease. Noted time point: newly diagnosed GD, antithyroid drugs for less than 3 months. PBMC-extracted RNA yielded the TCR library. The authors built TCR beta libraries using iRepertoire HTBI primers and Arm-PCR of CDR3 regions. TCRdb passed the multiplex PCR reads through MiXCR, listing each CDR3 protein once. Of about 540,000 distinct CDR3 sequences listed, roughly 13% were seen once; the top ten hold roughly a tenth. Another study also made use of these data, one on T cells in Graves' hyperthyroidism and ophthalmopathy.

Here the sequenced sample was peripheral blood mononuclear cells (PBMCs), taken at new diagnosis, from a patient treated with antithyroid drugs. These receptors all come from a man aged 25-45 years with Graves disease.

This clonotype has only a few counts. This rearrangement joins TRBV7-2 to TRBJ2-6; tentatively, D is TRBD1 or TRBD2 (5 bases each). Germline CDR1 reads SGHTA; CDR2 reads FQGNSA. With 2 bases removed from V and 0 bases from J, the gap between germline ends came to 11 bases. The CDR3 length is 17 residues. The CDR3 sequence: CASSLQGPSSGANVLTF. In DNA form, the CDR3 reads TGTGCCAGCAGCTTACAGGGACCGTCCTCTGGGGCCAACGTCCTGACTTTC.

This clonotype was picked up a small number of times. The chain joins TRBV7-3 to TRBJ2-1; 8 nucleotides match TRBD2. The end of the DNA fits TRBJ2-5 better, so the J call may be wrong. The CDR3 totals 16 residues. CDR1 is SGHTA, CDR2 FQGTGA, per germline. CDR3 DNA: TGTGCCAGCAGCCCCCGTGGGACGGGAGGGCAAGAGACCCAGTACTTC. Amino acid sequence: CASSPRGTGGQETQYF.

The chain uses TRBV5-1 and TRBJ2-1, with 7 positions matching TRBD2. The CDR3 is made up of 17 amino acids. The V gene end was trimmed by 0 bases and the J gene end by 5 bases; junction bases not matched to a gene: 11. Looked up from germline, CDR1 is SGHRS and CDR2 is YFSETQ. This CDR3 is CASSLGYSSGVNNEQFF. The CDR3 DNA follows: TGCGCCAGCAGCTTGGGATATTCTAGCGGAGTGAACAATGAGCAGTTCTTC. Together with reference TRBV5-1 and TRBJ2-1, the CDR3 gives the full variable domain: KAGVTQTPRYLIKTRGQQVTLSCSPISGHRSVSWYQQTPGQGLQFLFEYFSETQRNKGNFPGRFSGRQFSNSRSEMNVSTLELGDSALYLCASSLGYSSGVNNEQFFGPGTRLTVL.

This clonotype was detected a few times. This chain uses TRBV7-9 with TRBJ2-7; D tentatively reads TRBD1 or TRBD2 (5 bases each). The ends were cut back, 11 bases at V and 2 bases at J, with 13 bases in the middle. Germline lookup yields CDR1 SEHNR and CDR2 FQNEAQ (reference sequence). The CDR3 contains 12 residues. The CDR3 nucleotides are TGTGCCGGGGCCGGGGCCACCTACGAGCAGTACTTC. Translated, it gives CAGAGATYEQYF.

This clonotype was detected ten times or more. The DNA for the CDR3 is TGTGCCAGCAGTCCGAGGGGGACCTACGAGCAGTACTTC. It translates to CASSPRGTYEQYF. The rearrangement uses TRBV12-3 or TRBV12-4 and TRBJ2-7; perhaps TRBD1 as D (6 bases). V was pared by 5 bases and J by 2 bases, with 10 bases between. The CDR3 runs 13 residues.

The V call is TRBV28, the J call TRBJ1-2, with 8 nucleotides matching TRBD1. The J segment lost 4 bases and the V segment lost 7 bases, leaving 14 bases of the junction unmatched. Germline assignment: CDR1 MDHEN and CDR2 SYDVKM. This CDR3 contains 16 residues. As DNA, the CDR3 is TGTGCCAGCATGAGAAGGTCGGCAGGGGGCATCTATGGCTACACCTTC. As protein: CASMRRSAGGIYGYTF.

The CDR3 coding sequence is TGTGCCAGCAGCCAAGAGGAGCTGCCAGAGACCCAGTACTTC. As protein: CASSQEELPETQYF. The rearrangement uses TRBV3-1 and TRBJ2-5; D is ambiguous. The V end was cut by 0 bases, the J end by 4 bases, with 9 bases between. The CDR3 totals 14 residues. In germline, CDR1 is LGHDT, CDR2 YNNKEL (reference sequence).